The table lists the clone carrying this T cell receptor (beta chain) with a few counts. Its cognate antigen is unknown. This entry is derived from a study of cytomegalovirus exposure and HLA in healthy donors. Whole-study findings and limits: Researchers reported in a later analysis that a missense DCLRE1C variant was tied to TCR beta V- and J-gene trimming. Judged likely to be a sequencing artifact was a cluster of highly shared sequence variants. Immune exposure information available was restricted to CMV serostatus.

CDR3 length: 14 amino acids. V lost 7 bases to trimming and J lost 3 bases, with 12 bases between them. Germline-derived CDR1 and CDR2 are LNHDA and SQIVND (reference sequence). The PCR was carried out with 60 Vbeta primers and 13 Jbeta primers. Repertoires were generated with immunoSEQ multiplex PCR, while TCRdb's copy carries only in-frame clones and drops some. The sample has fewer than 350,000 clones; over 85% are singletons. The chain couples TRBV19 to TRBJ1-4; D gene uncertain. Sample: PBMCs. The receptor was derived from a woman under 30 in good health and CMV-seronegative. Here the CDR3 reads CASTMTSSNEKLFF. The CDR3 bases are TGTGCCAGTACCATGACAAGCTCTAATGAAAAACTGTTTTTT.